This T cell receptor beta chain was recorded in a study of blood T cells in healthy people across ages. Looking at the study overall: Template switching recovered approximately one barcoded beta molecule for every two T cells. Overall study findings and caveats: PBMCs left unsorted prevented a conclusive naive versus antigen-experienced comparison. Long-lived donors had more naive CD4+ cells and higher diversity than aged donors.

A second about 6 to 12 cycle PCR used barcoded and J-beta primers. In TCRdb, the 5' RACE reads were re-called with MiXCR into one record per CDR3 protein. The repertoire holds fewer than 1,000,000 distinct CDR3 sequences, with approximately 48% as singletons. Trimming removed 0 bases at V and 0 bases at J, with 7 bases between. This CDR3 spans 14 amino acids. From germline, CDR1 is SGHNT and CDR2 YYREEE (reference sequence). The table lists this clonotype with a few counts. Its antigen is still unknown. The authors drew about 10 milliliters of peripheral blood from each donor. V and J are TRBV5-4 and TRBJ2-7; D not certain. Source material: blood. The TCR sequence derives from a man aged 60 to 75 in good health. The CDR3 is CASSLGDTSYEQYF. The CDR3 DNA sequence: TGTGCCAGCAGCTTGGGTGACACCTCCTACGAGCAGTACTTC. The complete variable domain, with remaining parts taken from reference TRBV5-4 and TRBJ2-7, reads ETGVTQSPTHLIKTRGQQVTLRCSSQSGHNTVSWYQQALGQGPQFIFQYYREEENGRGNFPPRFSGLQFPNYSSELNVNALELDDSALYLCASSLGDTSYEQYFGPGTRLTVT.